These T cell receptor beta chains were read from a single sample in a study of shared clonotypes between healthy human individuals. This table comes from immunoSEQ multiplex PCR, and its TCRdb copy is limited to in-frame clones, with some not included. The profile covers 180,000 or so clones, with 80% to 95% appearing a single time and 0.067% taken by the ten largest. Sequencing was done on a sample of naive CD4+ T cells sorted from blood. The origin of the receptors is a woman aged 25 to 39 in good health. CDR3s include the opening cysteine and the closing phenylalanine or tryptophan. D genes are given only for firm matches. Clone sizes are given selectively: once, few, many, or a class where the clone is expanded.

- - TRBJ2-7 TRBV19 TGTGCCAGTAGTCCTCAGGACAGGGAGGGGGAGCAGTACTTC CASSPQDREGEQYF
- once TRBJ1-1 TRBV2 TGTGCCAGCAGTGTCCCCCCGACAAGATCGATGAACACTGAAGCTTTCTTT CASSVPPTRSMNTEAFF
TRBD1 - TRBJ2-7 TRBV10-3 TGTGCCACCTCGGGACAGGGGGCAGGAGAGCAGTACTTC CATSGQGAGEQYF
TRBD1 - TRBJ1-4 TRBV7-9 TGTGCCAGCAGCTTAGTTGGGACAGGGGGCTTTGGTAGTGAAAAACTGTTTTTT CASSLVGTGGFGSEKLFF
TRBD1 few TRBJ2-7 TRBV18 TGTGCCAGCTCACCATTTCCAGGGGGCTACGAGCAGTACTTC CASSPFPGGYEQYF
- - TRBJ2-7 TRBV28 TGTGCCAGCAGACCCGAAGGGTCCTCGGCCTACGAGCAGTACTTC CASRPEGSSAYEQYF
- - TRBJ1-1 TRBV5-1 TGCGCCAGCAGCTTGGCCCCGAGGGCCCAAATGACTGAAGCTTTCTTT CASSLAPRAQMTEAFF
- - TRBJ2-5 TRBV5-1 TGCGCCAGCAGCCGGACATTCCAAGAGACCCAGTACTTC CASSRTFQETQYF
TRBD1 - TRBJ2-7 TRBV27 TGTGCCAGCAGTCCTCTGGGACAGGGGCAAACCTACGAGCAGTACTTC CASSPLGQGQTYEQYF
- - TRBJ2-6 TRBV27 TGTGCCAGCAGTTTCGGACAGATTACCTCTGGGGCCAACGTCCTGACTTTC CASSFGQITSGANVLTF
TRBD2 - TRBJ2-1 TRBV18 TGTGCCAGCTCACTTCGGACTAGCGGGAGGGGAAATGAGCAGTTCTTC CASSLRTSGRGNEQFF
- - TRBJ1-5 TRBV18 TGTGCCAGCTCACCACCGTCTGAGAATCAGCCCCAGCATTTT CASSPPSENQPQHF
TRBD2 - TRBJ2-2 TRBV7-9 TGTGCCAGCAGTCCGACTAGCGTTACGTCGTCCGGGGAGCTGTTTTTT CASSPTSVTSSGELFF
- - TRBJ2-7 TRBV28 TGTGCCAGCAGTTCCGCCTACGAGCAGTACTTC CASSSAYEQYF
TRBD1 once TRBJ2-7 TRBV10-1 TGCGCCAGCAGTGAGGGGACAGGGGGGACCTACGAGCAGTACTTC CASSEGTGGTYEQYF
- - TRBJ2-4 TRBV5-4 TGTGCCAGCAGCTCACTACTAAGGAACATTCAGTACTTC CASSSLLRNIQYF
TRBD1 - TRBJ1-2 TRBV28 TGTGCCAGCAGGACAGGGTATTATGGCTACACCTTC CASRTGYYGYTF
- - TRBJ2-7 TRBV6-1 TGTGCCACCCTTCGCGGGTGGAGCTCCTACGAGCAGTACTTC CATLRGWSSYEQYF
TRBD1 - TRBJ2-5 TRBV28 TGTGCCAGCAGTACGGGACAGGGGGGTCAGCAGTACTTC CASSTGQGGQQYF
TRBD2 - TRBJ2-1 TRBV10-3 TGTGCCATCAGTGAGCCGGGCGGGACTAGCTTTCGGAATGAGCAGTTCTTC CAISEPGGTSFRNEQFF
TRBD2 - TRBJ2-1 TRBV28 TGTGCCAGCAGGTTAGCGGGAGTAAGAAATGATGAGCAGTTCTTC CASRLAGVRNDEQFF
- - TRBJ1-4 TRBV28 TGTGCCAGCACTACGATACGGGGGGCGCATGAAAAACTGTTTTTT CASTTIRGAHEKLFF
- - TRBJ2-7 TRBV28 TGTGCCAGCAGTGGGGGCCCCGGGGGGCCCAGGGGGGTCGAGCAGTACTTC CASSGGPGGPRGVEQYF